This T cell receptor beta chain was identified in a study of blood T cell repertoires in COVID-19. The overall study: The United States, Italy and Spain were the sources of the acute and convalescent COVID-19 samples. PBMCs, B-cell-depleted T cells, or T cells were the source of the cDNA or gDNA that made up the material.

Authors' methods: Reference gene primer amplification in the assay estimated nucleated cell counts. Assay used: immunoSEQ multiplex PCR; TCRdb lists only in-frame clones, some missing. D and trimming were read from the DNA, whereas the V and J calls and clone size are those reported in that table. The table lists roughly 200,000 clones, just under 80% of them singletons, with about 6.8% in the top ten. CDR3 length: 16 amino acids. CDR1 is MNHEY and CDR2 is SVGEGT in the germline V gene. V shed 4 bases, J shed 5 bases, and the junction held 7 bases outside the gene matches. The material sequenced was peripheral blood. The clonotype originates from a man between 65 and 85 years old with active or convalescent COVID-19. The chain recombines TRBV6-2 or TRBV6-3 with TRBJ2-2; 10 nucleotides align to TRBD1. CDR3 nucleotides: TGTGCCAGCAGTTCCCGACAGGGGGCGCGGACCGGGGAGCTGTTTTTT. Its protein product is CASSSRQGARTGELFF.